This passage covers 16 T cell receptor beta chains from one sample sequenced in a study of identifying expanded T cells in peripheral blood. Assay used: immunoSEQ multiplex PCR; TCRdb lists only in-frame clones, some missing. The table lists more than 85,000 clones, more than 70% of them singletons. The sequenced material came from blood. These receptors were collected from a person aged 18 to 75 in good health.

The chain links TRBV11-3 to TRBJ2-7, with 12 bases lining up with TRBD2. Trimming at V came to 4 bases and at J to 2 bases, leaving 3 bases not matched to a gene. Germline V lookup: CDR1 SGHNT, CDR2 YENEEA. The CDR3 length is 15 residues. CDR3 amino acids: CASSSGLAGTYEQYF. DNA of the CDR3: TGTGCCAGCAGCTCGGGACTAGCGGGTACCTACGAGCAGTACTTC.

This chain connects TRBV7-9 to TRBJ1-6, with TRBD1 identical over 8 bases. V lost 1 base, J lost 7 bases, and 6 bases stayed unmatched. The CDR3 loop spans 16 amino acids. The germline V gene encodes CDR1 SEHNR and CDR2 FQNEAQ (reference sequence). The CDR3 nucleotides are TGTGCCAGCAGCTTAGGGTCGGGACAGGCAAATTCACCCCTCCACTTT. This translates into CASSLGSGQANSPLHF. Complete variable domain (other parts from reference TRBV7-9 and TRBJ1-6): DTGVSQNPRHKITKRGQNVTFRCDPISEHNRLYWYRQTLGQGPEFLTYFQNEAQLEKSRLLSDRFSAERPKGSFSTLEIQRTEQGDSAMYLCASSLGSGQANSPLHFGNGTRLTVT.

This clone appeared a few times. The chain couples TRBV25-1 to TRBJ2-7; no firm D call. The CDR3 consists of 13 residues. Germline values: CDR1 MGHDK, CDR2 SYGVNS. The V gene lost 4 bases and the J gene lost 1 base, with 8 bases spanning the gap. The DNA of the CDR3 is TGTGCCAGCAGTGTTGCTCTTTCCTACGAGCAGTACTTC. This codes for CASSVALSYEQYF.

The chain links TRBV2 to TRBJ2-3; D gene ambiguous. Looked up from germline, CDR1 is SNHLY and CDR2 is FYNNEI. The CDR3 covers 16 residues. Trimming removed 2 bases from V and 0 bases from J, with 12 bases in between. CDR3 DNA sequence: TGTGCCAGCAGTGAAAGGTTAGGGCCGAGCACAGATACGCAGTATTTT. This gives the protein CASSERLGPSTDTQYF. Based on the CDR3 plus reference TRBV2 and TRBJ2-3, the full variable domain is EPEVTQTPSHQVTQMGQEVILRCVPISNHLYFYWYRQILGQKVEFLVSFYNNEISEKSEIFDDQFSVERPDGSNFTLKIRSTKLEDSAMYFCASSERLGPSTDTQYFGPGTRLTVL.

The V gene is TRBV7-2, the J gene TRBJ2-7; D is possibly TRBD2 (6 bases). The V gene lost 3 bases and the J gene lost 0 bases, with 12 bases spanning the gap. Germline loops: CDR1 SGHTA, CDR2 FQGNSA. The CDR3 totals 15 residues. The CDR3 nucleotides read TGTGCCAGCAGCTTCTTGGGAGGAACCTCCTACGAGCAGTACTTC. This encodes CASSFLGGTSYEQYF.

In this sample, this clone turned up a few times. The V gene is TRBV5-1, the J gene TRBJ2-7, with D tentatively TRBD1 (5 bases). The CDR3 is made up of 12 amino acids. Germline lookup yields CDR1 SGHRS and CDR2 YFSETQ. V lost 4 bases and J 6 bases, leaving 11 bases between the germline ends. The CDR3 reads CASSRSQGEQYF. The CDR3 DNA is TGCGCCAGCAGCCGATCCCAGGGCGAGCAGTACTTC.

V gene TRBV9 combines with J gene TRBJ1-4; D not resolved. Trimming stripped 4 bases from V and 0 bases from J, with 4 bases between. Germline loops: CDR1 SGDLS, CDR2 YYNGEE. The CDR3 sequence is 13 residues long. For the CDR3, the DNA is TGTGCCAGCAGCCAAACAACTAATGAAAAACTGTTTTTT. It encodes CASSQTTNEKLFF. The variable domain in full, completed from reference TRBV9 and TRBJ1-4, reads DSGVTQTPKHLITATGQRVTLRCSPRSGDLSVYWYQQSLDQGLQFLIQYYNGEERAKGNILERFSAQQFPDLHSELNLSSLELGDSALYFCASSQTTNEKLFFGSGTQLSVL.

The chain recombines TRBV2 with TRBJ2-5; D might be TRBD1 (6 bases). This CDR3 comprises 11 residues. Per germline, CDR1 SNHLY and CDR2 FYNNEI. Here the CDR3 DNA reads TGTGCAGGGGGTAGGGGGGAGACCCAGTACTTC. Its translation is CAGGRGETQYF.

Here the CDR3 reads CASSYGVYEQYF. In nucleotides, the CDR3 is TGTGCCAGCAGTTATGGGGTTTACGAGCAGTACTTC. The rearrangement links TRBV6-6 to TRBJ2-7; D gene uncertain. The V and J ends lost 3 bases and 4 bases respectively, with 7 bases between them. CDR3 length: 12 amino acids. The V gene's germline CDR1 is MNHNY and CDR2 SVGAGI (reference sequence).

V is TRBV5-1 and J is TRBJ2-5, with a possible D match to TRBD1 (6 bases). Trimming pared 6 bases from V and 7 bases from J, leaving 19 bases between. This CDR3 region has 14 residues. Germline CDR1 reads SGHRS; CDR2 reads YFSETQ. The CDR3 DNA reads as TGCGCCAGCACTGGACAGACAGGCCGGGGGACCCAGTACTTC. As protein: CASTGQTGRGTQYF.

This sequence joins TRBV2 and TRBJ1-5, with TRBD1 matching over 7 bases. Per the germline V gene, CDR1 is SNHLY and CDR2 is FYNNEI. The CDR3 totals 16 residues. V gave up 5 bases and J gave up 0 bases; unmatched junction bases: 7. CDR3 loop: CASSYDREYSNQPQHF. The CDR3 DNA sequence: TGTGCCAGCAGTTACGACAGGGAGTATAGCAATCAGCCCCAGCATTTT.

The chain couples TRBV6-6 to TRBJ2-3; TRBD2 might be the D (5 bases). CDR3 length equals 14 residues. The ends were cut back, 10 bases at V and 1 base at J, with 15 bases in the middle. Germline V gene sequence: CDR1 MNHNY, CDR2 SVGAGI (reference sequence). The chain's CDR3 is CATLGISGTDTQYF. The CDR3 region has the DNA TGTGCCACCCTCGGGATTTCCGGCACAGATACGCAGTATTTT.

The CDR3 sequence is CAWTPQGWGEQFF. The DNA of the CDR3 is TGTGCCTGGACTCCACAGGGGTGGGGTGAGCAGTTCTTC. The J gene is TRBJ2-1, the V gene TRBV30, with TRBD1 identical over 7 bases. Germline V gene sequence: CDR1 GTSNPN, CDR2 SVGIG (reference sequence). The CDR3 consists of 13 residues. The junction had 9 bases not matched to a gene; V was cut back by 4 bases and J by 9 bases.

The J gene is TRBJ2-4, the V gene TRBV7-3; perhaps TRBD1 as D (6 bases). This CDR3 region has 13 residues. Germline CDR1 SGHTA, CDR2 FQGTGA. The germline V and J ends were trimmed by 4 bases and 5 bases, with 9 bases remaining between them. CDR3 in DNA: TGTGCCAGCAGCTCGGACAGCCAAAACATTCAGTACTTC. It yields the protein CASSSDSQNIQYF. Using reference TRBV7-3 and TRBJ2-4 for the parts outside the CDR3, the full variable domain is GAGVSQTPSNKVTEKGKYVELRCDPISGHTALYWYRQSLGQGPEFLIYFQGTGAADDSGLPNDRFFAVRPEGSVSTLKIQRTERGDSAVYLCASSSDSQNIQYFGAGTRLSVL.

V gene TRBV11-3 combines with J gene TRBJ2-1; D is ambiguous. The V end was cut by 0 bases, the J end by 8 bases, with 14 bases between. The CDR3 is 15 amino acids. Germline V gene lookup returns CDR1 SGHNT and CDR2 YENEEA. For the CDR3, the DNA is TGTGCCAGCAGCTTAGACGGCTCCGTTGGCGATGAGCAGTTCTTC. The encoded protein is CASSLDGSVGDEQFF.

This clone was seen only a few times. This chain joins TRBV27 and TRBJ2-1, with D possibly being TRBD1 or TRBD2 (5 bases each). The ends were cut back, 10 bases at V and 4 bases at J, with 14 bases in the middle. The CDR3 is 13 amino acids. Germline assignment: CDR1 MNHEY and CDR2 SMNVEV (reference sequence). The CDR3 bases are TGTGCCATCAAACGGGACCAATACAATGAGCAGTTCTTC. This sequence encodes CAIKRDQYNEQFF.